This T cell receptor (beta chain) was retrieved from a study of T cell responses to AZD1222 COVID-19 vaccine. Study-level background: Samples with a second dose at about 4 or about 12 weeks were pooled together.

The table came from immunoSEQ multiplex PCR; TCRdb's copy has only in-frame clones and leaves some out. Here the sample spans about 130,000 clones, roughly 90% being singletons. Study-level points and caveats: The donors showed a predominance of white British ancestry and of females, with possible underestimation of clonal diversity. Every sample of the repertoires postdated the peak T cell response. Just 6 or 7 people given AZD1222 tested seropositive at baseline.

This clone was seen a single time. Its antigen remains unknown. After removal of 0 bases from V and 3 bases from J, the junction contained 8 bases not matched to a gene. Germline CDR1 is SGDLS and CDR2 is YYNGEE. The CDR3 is 17 amino acids. The TCR sequence derives from an adult in good health. This rearrangement joins TRBV9 to TRBJ1-4; 7 bases are a match to TRBD1. Specimen: peripheral blood, collected on day 0 of AZD1222 vaccination. The chain's CDR3 is CASSVAAGGYPNEKLFF. For the CDR3, the DNA is TGTGCCAGCAGCGTAGCGGCAGGGGGGTATCCTAATGAAAAACTGTTTTTT.